The 30 T cell receptor beta chains below all came from one sample that was sequenced in a study of T cells of healthy individuals. A single record per CDR3 protein comes from TCRdb applying MiXCR to the 5' RACE reads. The sample contains 40,000 to 65,000 distinct CDR3 sequences, under 15% of which appear only once. The source is a human donor in good health.

The sample holds a few counts of this clonotype. The V gene is TRBV13, the J gene TRBJ2-3; D is perhaps TRBD1 (6 bases). The germline CDR1 and CDR2 sequences are PRHDT and FYEKMQ (reference sequence). The ends were cut back, 3 bases at V and 3 bases at J, with 7 bases in the middle. The CDR3 is 13 amino acids. The CDR3 DNA follows: TGTGCCAGCAGCTTCACAGGGACAGATACGCAGTATTTT. Translated: CASSFTGTDTQYF. The full variable domain, completed using reference TRBV13 and TRBJ2-3, is AAGVIQSPRHLIKEKRETATLKCYPIPRHDTVYWYQQGPGQDPQFLISFYEKMQSDKGSIPDRFSAQQFSDYHSELNMSSLELGDSALYFCASSFTGTDTQYFGPGTRLTVL.

V and J are TRBV7-9 and TRBJ2-7; D gene uncertain. This CDR3 is 13 amino acids long. V lost 3 bases and J 5 bases, leaving 11 bases between the germline ends. From germline, CDR1 is SEHNR and CDR2 FQNEAQ (reference sequence). This CDR3 is CASSFRSLNEQYF. The DNA of the CDR3 is TGTGCCAGCAGCTTTCGGAGCCTGAACGAGCAGTACTTC. Based on the CDR3 plus reference TRBV7-9 and TRBJ2-7, the full variable domain is DTGVSQNPRHKITKRGQNVTFRCDPISEHNRLYWYRQTLGQGPEFLTYFQNEAQLEKSRLLSDRFSAERPKGSFSTLEIQRTEQGDSAMYLCASSFRSLNEQYFGPGTRLTVT.

This clonotype was recorded many times. The gene calls are TRBV29-1 and TRBJ2-4, with 7 bases fitting TRBD1. Trimming took 6 bases from V and 3 from J; bases not matched to a gene: 5. Germline lookup yields CDR1 SQVTM and CDR2 ANQGSEA. The CDR3 length is 13 residues. The CDR3 protein is CSVAGTVKNIQYF. The CDR3 bases are TGCAGCGTCGCCGGGACAGTCAAAAACATTCAGTACTTC.

This clonotype came up a few times. The chain uses TRBV7-9 and TRBJ1-2; D unresolved. Per germline, CDR1 SEHNR and CDR2 FQNEAQ (reference sequence). The CDR3 length is 13 residues. V was trimmed by 1 base and J by 3 bases, leaving 6 bases between them. CDR3 nucleotide sequence: TGTGCCAGCAGCTTAGTCACAGACTATGGCTACACCTTC. Protein product: CASSLVTDYGYTF.

This clonotype has at least ten counts. The gene calls are TRBV20-1 and TRBJ1-6, with TRBD1 matching 8 bases. The V gene end was trimmed by 5 bases and the J gene end by 10 bases; junction bases not matched to a gene: 13. CDR3 length: 15 amino acids. Per germline, CDR1 DFQATT and CDR2 SNEGSKA (reference sequence). Here the CDR3 reads CSAPNMGTGQSPLHF. DNA for the CDR3: TGCAGTGCTCCGAACATGGGGACAGGCCAATCACCCCTCCACTTT.

This clonotype appeared many times. The chain has TRBV4-3 and TRBJ2-7; 7 bases map to TRBD2. This CDR3 has 13 residues. Germline V gene sequence: CDR1 LGHNA, CDR2 YSLEER. V shed 4 bases and J 2 bases; nucleotides not matched to a gene: 2. Here the CDR3 reads CASSRTRAYEQYF. The CDR3 nucleotides are TGCGCCAGCAGCCGGACTAGAGCCTACGAGCAGTACTTC.

This clonotype came up a few times. This sequence joins TRBV4-1 and TRBJ2-7, with 7 bases matching TRBD2. The CDR3 sequence is 17 residues long. Germline values: CDR1 MGHRA, CDR2 YSYEKL. Trimming at V came to 3 bases and at J to 0 bases, leaving 11 bases not matched to a gene. CDR3 nucleotide sequence: TGCGCCAGCAGCCACACATGGGCTAGCGGAGCCTCCTACGAGCAGTACTTC. Encoded protein: CASSHTWASGASYEQYF.

The rearrangement joins TRBV4-3 to TRBJ1-2; D is unclear. V lost 3 bases and J lost 1, with 18 bases in between. CDR1 LGHNA and CDR2 YSLEER come from the germline V gene. CDR3 size: 17 residues. The CDR3 DNA follows: TGCGCCAGCAGCCATGTGGGAGGGCAGTTAAATAACTATGGCTACACCTTC. This codes for CASSHVGGQLNNYGYTF.

This chain joins TRBV14 and TRBJ2-2; D unclear. CDR1 and CDR2 (germline): SGHDN, FVKESK. The CDR3 is made up of 15 amino acids. V was clipped by 4 bases and J by 0 bases, with 9 bases between them. In DNA, the CDR3 is TGTGCCAGCAGCCGTATGACCGCGAACACCGGGGAGCTGTTTTTT. The encoded protein is CASSRMTANTGELFF.

This clonotype was seen at least ten times. The chain carries TRBV7-3 and TRBJ2-5, with 7 bases lining up with TRBD2. V shed 5 bases and J 4 bases; nucleotides not matched to a gene: 10. The germline V gene encodes CDR1 SGHTA and CDR2 FQGTGA. This CDR3 has 15 residues. DNA for the CDR3: TGTGCCAGCAGCCCCAGCGGGGCCTGGGGAGAGACCCAGTACTTC. It encodes CASSPSGAWGETQYF.

This clonotype was observed at least ten times. CDR3 sequence (DNA): TGTGCCAGCAGCCCAACAGGCTACAATGAGCAGTTCTTC. Encoded protein: CASSPTGYNEQFF. The V gene is TRBV7-3, the J gene TRBJ2-1; weak D call: TRBD1 (5 bases). Trimming took 5 bases from V and 3 from J, leaving 8 bases between them. There are 13 residues in the CDR3. Germline-derived CDR1 and CDR2 are SGHTA and FQGTGA.

This clonotype has at least ten counts. J is TRBJ1-4 and V is TRBV7-2; possible D gene TRBD1, 6 bases. In germline, CDR1 is SGHTA, CDR2 FQGNSA. Trimming shortened V by 5 bases and J by 7 bases, and 17 bases separated the two germline ends. This CDR3 contains 15 residues. The CDR3 loop is CASSRRQVSGEKLFF. In nucleotides, the CDR3 is TGTGCCAGCAGCCGTCGACAGGTTAGCGGTGAAAAACTGTTTTTT. Together with reference TRBV7-2 and TRBJ1-4, the CDR3 gives the full variable domain: GAGVSQSPSNKVTEKGKDVELRCDPISGHTALYWYRQSLGQGLEFLIYFQGNSAPDKSGLPSDRFSAERTGGSVSTLTIQRTQQEDSAVYLCASSRRQVSGEKLFFGSGTQLSVL.

This chain links TRBV15 with TRBJ1-2; tentatively, D is TRBD1 (5 bases). Germline V CDR1 and CDR2: LNHNV, YYDKDF (reference sequence). Trimming cost V 0 bases and J 7 bases, with 9 bases left between them. The CDR3 is made up of 13 amino acids. As DNA, the CDR3 is TGTGCCACCAGCAGAGATGCGAGGGGTGGCTACACCTTC. Its protein product is CATSRDARGGYTF. Full variable domain (missing parts from reference TRBV15 and TRBJ1-2): DAMVIQNPRYQVTQFGKPVTLSCSQTLNHNVMYWYQQKSSQAPKLLFHYYDKDFNNEADTPDNFQSRRPNTSFCFLDIRSPGLGDTAMYLCATSRDARGGYTFGSGTRLTVV.

This clonotype was seen more than once but under ten times. This sequence joins TRBV5-1 and TRBJ1-1; no clear D. The CDR3 has 13 amino acids. From germline, CDR1 is SGHRS and CDR2 YFSETQ. V shed 0 bases and J shed 1 base, with 4 bases lying between them. The CDR3 DNA reads TGCGCCAGCAGCTTGGGCGAGAACACTGAAGCTTTCTTT. It codes for CASSLGENTEAFF.

This clonotype occurred a few times. This chain links TRBV30 with TRBJ1-2; D is uncertain. V lost 1 base and J 7 bases, leaving 13 bases between the germline ends. Looked up from germline, CDR1 is GTSNPN and CDR2 is SVGIG (reference sequence). This CDR3 comprises 13 residues. The CDR3 sequence is CAWSDTNFGGYTF. The CDR3, as DNA: TGTGCCTGGAGTGACACAAACTTCGGTGGCTACACCTTC.

This clonotype occurred a few times. The chain uses TRBV7-9 and TRBJ2-2, with D perhaps being TRBD1 or TRBD2 (5 bases each). Germline-derived CDR1 and CDR2 are SEHNR and FQNEAQ (reference sequence). This CDR3 has 16 amino acids. Trimming left V 2 bases short and J 5 bases short, with 15 bases between. Here the CDR3 reads CASSLRGRDGTGELFF. The CDR3 region has the DNA TGTGCCAGCAGCTTACGGGGCAGGGATGGAACCGGGGAGCTGTTTTTT.

This clonotype was detected a few times. The chain links TRBV4-3 to TRBJ2-1; D unclear. The CDR3 runs 15 residues. V was clipped by 0 bases and J by 8 bases, with 14 bases between them. Per the germline V gene, CDR1 is LGHNA and CDR2 is YSLEER. CDR3 DNA sequence: TGCGCCAGCAGCCAAGATTGGAACAGTGGGGATGAGCAGTTCTTC. Protein sequence: CASSQDWNSGDEQFF.

This clonotype has ten or more counts. The V and J genes are TRBV9 and TRBJ2-1; 13 bases match TRBD2. J lost 9 bases, V lost 0 bases, and 6 bases had no gene match. CDR1 SGDLS and CDR2 YYNGEE come from the germline V gene. CDR3 size: 16 residues. CDR3 protein: CASSVEGTSGTGEQFF. CDR3 coding DNA: TGTGCCAGCAGCGTAGAAGGGACTAGCGGGACCGGTGAGCAGTTCTTC.

This clonotype was counted between two and nine times. As DNA, the CDR3 is TGTGCCAGCAGTCCGGACCACCATGAGCAGTTCTTC. Protein: CASSPDHHEQFF. The genes are TRBV2 and TRBJ2-1; D is uncertain. CDR3 length equals 12 residues. CDR1 is SNHLY, CDR2 FYNNEI, per germline. V shed 5 bases and J shed 8 bases, with 10 bases lying between them.

This clonotype was counted ten times or more. The chain combines TRBV20-1 with TRBJ2-7, with D tentatively TRBD2 (5 bases). Germline V gene sequence: CDR1 DFQATT, CDR2 SNEGSKA (reference sequence). V was clipped by 5 bases and J by 2 bases, with 13 bases between them. CDR3 length: 13 residues. The CDR3 spells CSAHKVGTYEQYF. Here the CDR3 DNA reads TGCAGTGCTCATAAGGTCGGGACCTACGAGCAGTACTTC.

In its sample, this clonotype was seen a few times. The chain is built from TRBV7-2 and TRBJ2-5; D gene ambiguous. Germline loops: CDR1 SGHTA, CDR2 FQGNSA. Trimming removed 3 bases from V and 4 bases from J, with 3 bases in between. There are 11 residues in the CDR3. The DNA for the CDR3 is TGTGCCAGCAGCTTTTCAGAGACCCAGTACTTC. This sequence encodes CASSFSETQYF.

V gene TRBV2 combines with J gene TRBJ2-1; 12 bases line up with TRBD2. Trimming took 3 bases from V and 7 from J; bases not matched to a gene: 7. The germline V gene has CDR1 SNHLY and CDR2 FYNNEI. The CDR3 has 16 amino acids. The CDR3 DNA is TGTGCCAGCAGTGATCGGCTCGGACTAGCGGGAAATGAGCAGTTCTTC. Amino acids: CASSDRLGLAGNEQFF.

The chain uses TRBV5-1 and TRBJ2-7; D unclear. The CDR3 extends over 16 amino acids. Trimming pared 0 bases from V and 4 bases from J, leaving 17 bases between. Looked up from germline, CDR1 is SGHRS and CDR2 is YFSETQ. The CDR3 spells CASSLAAPGMGYEQYF. Here the CDR3 DNA reads TGCGCCAGCAGCTTGGCCGCCCCTGGGATGGGGTACGAGCAGTACTTC.

This clonotype was seen ten or more times. The gene calls are TRBV12-3 or TRBV12-4 and TRBJ2-5, with 11 bases fitting TRBD2. The CDR3 has 14 residues. J was trimmed by 4 bases and V by 5 bases; bases with no gene match: 3. CDR3 in DNA: TGTGCCAGCAGTATTGGACTAGCGGGAGAGACCCAGTACTTC. It codes for CASSIGLAGETQYF.

Ten or more counts support this clonotype. This sequence joins TRBV7-2 and TRBJ2-7; D is uncertain. V was shortened by 1 base and J by 0 bases, with 10 bases between the two germline ends. CDR1 and CDR2 from the germline V gene are SGHTA and FQGNSA. This CDR3 is 15 amino acids long. CDR3 region: CASSLVLGSSYEQYF. For the CDR3, the DNA is TGTGCCAGCAGCTTAGTCCTTGGCTCCTCCTACGAGCAGTACTTC.

Many counts were recorded for this clonotype. V is TRBV6-5 and J is TRBJ1-2, with D hard to call. The CDR3 covers 11 residues. Trimming cost V 6 bases and J 5 bases, with 7 bases left between them. Germline loops: CDR1 MNHEY, CDR2 SVGAGI. The CDR3 DNA reads as TGTGCCAGCAGATACCTGTATGGCTACACCTTC. Its translation: CASRYLYGYTF.

In this sample, this clonotype turned up many times. The chain uses TRBV5-4 and TRBJ2-5; TRBD1 agrees at 7 bases. V lost 2 bases to trimming and J lost 14 bases; unmatched junction nucleotides: 9. CDR1 and CDR2 from the germline V gene are SGHNT and YYREEE (reference sequence). The CDR3 has 12 amino acids. The CDR3 sequence: CASSFRTGRPYF. CDR3 bases: TGTGCCAGCAGCTTCAGGACAGGTCGGCCTTACTTC. The variable domain in full, with the rest retrieved from reference TRBV5-4 and TRBJ2-5, is ETGVTQSPTHLIKTRGQQVTLRCSSQSGHNTVSWYQQALGQGPQFIFQYYREEENGRGNFPPRFSGLQFPNYSSELNVNALELDDSALYLCASSFRTGRPYFGPGTRLLVL.

The V and J genes are TRBV6-6 and TRBJ2-2, with 7 bases lining up with TRBD2. The V gene end was trimmed by 6 bases and the J gene end by 7 bases; junction bases not matched to a gene: 11. The CDR3 runs 15 residues. CDR1 is MNHNY and CDR2 is SVGAGI in the germline V gene (reference sequence). The CDR3 DNA reads as TGTGCCAGCAGCCCCGCCTTTGGGGGGGGCGGGGAGCTGTTTTTT. It specifies CASSPAFGGGGELFF.

This clonotype was found a few times. In nucleotides, the CDR3 is TGTGCCAGCAGTTCGGCCGGGACAGGGTATGAGCAGTACTTC. The encoded protein is CASSSAGTGYEQYF. The V call is TRBV12-3 or TRBV12-4, the J call TRBJ2-7; 9 positions match TRBD1. V gave up 4 bases and J gave up 7 bases; unmatched junction bases: 8. The CDR3 is 14 residues long.

This chain links TRBV7-8 with TRBJ2-7, with 7 nucleotides matching TRBD2. The CDR3 contains 15 residues. The germline gives CDR1 SGHVS, CDR2 FQNEAQ. Germline trimming cut 4 bases from V and 0 bases from J; bases unmatched to any gene: 6. DNA of the CDR3: TGTGCCAGCAGCTCCCACGGGGGGAACTCCTACGAGCAGTACTTC. Residues: CASSSHGGNSYEQYF.